Ten or more counts support the clone carrying this T cell receptor (beta chain). Its antigen is not known. CDR3 regions were amplified by Arm-PCR using iRepertoire HTBI primers to build TCR beta libraries. From the multiplex PCR reads, TCRdb called clonotypes with MiXCR, one entry per CDR3 protein. The sample has about 290,000 distinct CDR3 sequences, approximately 20% seen once. This record comes from a study of regulatory T cells in long-lasting Graves disease. The study's findings and limits: Persistent cases favored TRBV28, TRBJ1-2 and TRBJ2-5. Results may be inaccurate due to the small sample size.

J was trimmed by 4 bases and V by 4 bases; bases with no gene match: 4. The CDR3 is 14 amino acids. Time point described: persistent/refractory GD, antithyroid drugs over 5 years with positive TRAb. Researchers made the TCR library from RNA that was extracted from PBMCs. It was by American Thyroid Association guidelines that Graves' disease was diagnosed. This TCR came from a female donor with Graves disease. Sequences were derived from peripheral blood mononuclear cells (PBMCs), sampled when the disease was refractory, from a patient treated with antithyroid drugs. The chain employs TRBV12-3 or TRBV12-4 and TRBJ1-1; 9 bases match TRBD1. Here the CDR3 reads CASSYRTGVTEAFF. Written as DNA, the CDR3 is TGTGCCAGCAGTTACCGGACAGGGGTCACTGAAGCTTTCTTT.